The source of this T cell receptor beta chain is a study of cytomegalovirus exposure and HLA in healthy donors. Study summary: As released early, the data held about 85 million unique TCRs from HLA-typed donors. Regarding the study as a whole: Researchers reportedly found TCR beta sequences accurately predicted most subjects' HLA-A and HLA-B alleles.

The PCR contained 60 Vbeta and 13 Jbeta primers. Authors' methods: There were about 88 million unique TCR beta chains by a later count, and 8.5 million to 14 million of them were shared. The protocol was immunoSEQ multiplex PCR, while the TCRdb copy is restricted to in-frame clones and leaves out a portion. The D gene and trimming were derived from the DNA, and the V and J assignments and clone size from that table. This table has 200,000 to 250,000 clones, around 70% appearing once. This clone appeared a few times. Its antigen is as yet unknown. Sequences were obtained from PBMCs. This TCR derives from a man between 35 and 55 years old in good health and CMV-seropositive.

The CDR3 sequence: CASRPGLLFTDTQYF. CDR3 bases: TGTGCCAGCAGGCCGGGACTTCTATTCACAGATACGCAGTATTTT. The gene calls are TRBV7-9 and TRBJ2-3; tentatively, D is TRBD2 (6 bases). Trimming shortened V by 6 bases and J by 2 bases, and 15 bases separated the two germline ends. This CDR3 region has 15 residues. CDR1 and CDR2 from the germline V gene are SEHNR and FQNEAQ (reference sequence).